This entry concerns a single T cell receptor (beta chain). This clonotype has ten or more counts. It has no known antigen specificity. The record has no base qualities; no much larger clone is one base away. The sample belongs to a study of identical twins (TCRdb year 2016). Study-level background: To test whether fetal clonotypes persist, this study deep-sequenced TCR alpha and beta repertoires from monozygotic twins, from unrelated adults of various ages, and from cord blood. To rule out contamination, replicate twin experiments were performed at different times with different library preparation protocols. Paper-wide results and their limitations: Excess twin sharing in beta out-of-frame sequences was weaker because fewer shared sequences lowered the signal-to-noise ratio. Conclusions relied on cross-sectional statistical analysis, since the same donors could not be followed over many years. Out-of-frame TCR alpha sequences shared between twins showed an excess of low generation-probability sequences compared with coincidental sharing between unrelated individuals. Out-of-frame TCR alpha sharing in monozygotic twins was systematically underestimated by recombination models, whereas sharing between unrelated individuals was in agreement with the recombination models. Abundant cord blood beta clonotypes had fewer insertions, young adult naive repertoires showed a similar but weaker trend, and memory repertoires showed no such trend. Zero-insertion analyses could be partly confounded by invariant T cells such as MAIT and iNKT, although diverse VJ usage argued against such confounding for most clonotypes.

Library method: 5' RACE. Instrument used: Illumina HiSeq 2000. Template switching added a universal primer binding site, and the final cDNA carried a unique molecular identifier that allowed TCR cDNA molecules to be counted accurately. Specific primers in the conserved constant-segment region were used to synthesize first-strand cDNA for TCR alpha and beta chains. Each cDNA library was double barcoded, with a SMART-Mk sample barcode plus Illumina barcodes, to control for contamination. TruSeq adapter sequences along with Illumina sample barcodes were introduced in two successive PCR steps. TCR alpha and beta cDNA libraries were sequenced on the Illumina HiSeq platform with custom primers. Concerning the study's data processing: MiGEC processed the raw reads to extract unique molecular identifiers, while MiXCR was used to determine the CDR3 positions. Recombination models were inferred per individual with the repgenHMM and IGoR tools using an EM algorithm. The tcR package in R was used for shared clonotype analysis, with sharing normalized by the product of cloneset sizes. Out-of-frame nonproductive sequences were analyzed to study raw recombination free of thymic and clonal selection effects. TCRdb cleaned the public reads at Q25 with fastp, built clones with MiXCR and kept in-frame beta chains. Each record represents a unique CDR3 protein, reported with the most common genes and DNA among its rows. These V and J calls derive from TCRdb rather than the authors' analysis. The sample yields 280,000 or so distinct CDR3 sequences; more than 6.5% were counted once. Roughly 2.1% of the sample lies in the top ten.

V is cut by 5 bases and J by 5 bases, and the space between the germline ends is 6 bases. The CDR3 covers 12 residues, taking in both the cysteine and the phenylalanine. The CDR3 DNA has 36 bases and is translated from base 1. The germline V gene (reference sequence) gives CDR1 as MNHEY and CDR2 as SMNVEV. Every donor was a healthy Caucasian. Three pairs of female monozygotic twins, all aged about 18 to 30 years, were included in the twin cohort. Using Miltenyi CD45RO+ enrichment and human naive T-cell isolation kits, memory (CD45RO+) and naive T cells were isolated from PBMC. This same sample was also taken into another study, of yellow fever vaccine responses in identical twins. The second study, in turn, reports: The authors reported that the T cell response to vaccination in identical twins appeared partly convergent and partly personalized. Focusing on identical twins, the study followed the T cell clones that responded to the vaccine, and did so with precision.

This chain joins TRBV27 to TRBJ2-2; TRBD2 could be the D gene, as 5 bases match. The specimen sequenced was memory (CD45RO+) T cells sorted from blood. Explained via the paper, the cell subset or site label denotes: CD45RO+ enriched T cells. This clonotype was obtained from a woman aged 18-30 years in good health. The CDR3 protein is CASSTRTGELFF. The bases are TGTGCCAGCAGTACTAGGACCGGGGAGCTGTTTTTT.